The 12 T cell receptor beta chains reported below all come from one sample, sequenced in a study of T-cell memory formation after mild COVID-19. TCRdb ran MiXCR on the 5' RACE reads and lists one entry per CDR3 protein. This table holds approximately 290,000 distinct CDR3 sequences, 8% to 9% found once. The sequencing sample was made of PBMCs or a T cell subset sorted from them (not recorded which). These receptors all come from a man aged 18 to 30 who had mild COVID-19 (a few samples of this study predate the infection). Cell type and time point are not known.

This clonotype was detected a few times. The V gene is TRBV5-1, the J gene TRBJ1-4; no clear D. Germline CDR1 reads SGHRS; CDR2 reads YFSETQ. With 0 bases removed from V and 8 bases from J, the gap between germline ends came to 11 bases. CDR3 size: 14 residues. CDR3 amino acids: CASSLGGSEEKLFF. DNA of the CDR3: TGCGCCAGCAGCTTGGGGGGAAGTGAGGAAAAACTGTTTTTT.

This clonotype was observed a few times. The V call is TRBV18, the J call TRBJ2-4; 8 nucleotides align to TRBD1. In germline, CDR1 is KGHSH, CDR2 LQKENI. The CDR3 spans 14 residues. J lost 7 bases, V lost 6 bases, and 8 bases had no gene match. CDR3 amino acids: CASSQGQGGNIQYF. In DNA form, the CDR3 reads TGTGCCAGCTCTCAAGGACAGGGTGGGAACATTCAGTACTTC.

The chain links TRBV7-8 to TRBJ2-3; no definite D call. The germline gives CDR1 SGHVS, CDR2 FQNEAQ. This CDR3 spans 14 amino acids. V was trimmed by 3 bases and J by 4 bases, leaving 11 bases between them. Here the CDR3 reads CASSFTRVSDTQYF. For the CDR3, the DNA is TGTGCCAGCAGCTTTACACGGGTGTCAGATACGCAGTATTTT.

This clonotype was detected a few times. Written as DNA, the CDR3 is TGTGCCAGCAGCCAGGGGAGTTTCACAGATACGCAGTATTTT. The encoded protein is CASSQGSFTDTQYF. This chain uses TRBV7-9 with TRBJ2-3; D is possibly TRBD1 (6 bases). Germline CDR1 reads SEHNR; CDR2 reads FQNEAQ (reference sequence). V was cut by 5 bases and J by 2 bases, with 11 bases left in between. The CDR3 spans 14 residues.

This clonotype was counted a few times. This chain joins TRBV6-6 and TRBJ2-3; TRBD1 matches 8 bases. CDR1 and CDR2 (germline): MNHNY, SVGAGI (reference sequence). V lost 5 bases, J lost 3 bases, and 10 bases stayed unmatched. There are 16 residues in the CDR3. The CDR3 protein is CASSAPTGVTTDTQYF. DNA of the CDR3: TGTGCCAGCAGTGCCCCGACAGGGGTAACGACAGATACGCAGTATTTT.

This clonotype was detected a few times. The chain carries TRBV6-2 or TRBV6-3 and TRBJ2-1; perhaps TRBD2 as D (5 bases). Trimming took 2 bases from V and 3 from J, leaving 11 bases between them. The germline CDR1 and CDR2 sequences are MNHEY and SVGEGT. CDR3 length: 15 amino acids. DNA for the CDR3: TGTGCCAGCAGTTACCGAGGGATTCGCTACAATGAGCAGTTCTTC. It is translated as CASSYRGIRYNEQFF.

V and J are TRBV18 and TRBJ2-2, with a tentative D call TRBD1 (6 bases). V was cut by 3 bases and J by 1 base, with 18 bases left in between. The CDR3 has 18 residues. CDR1 is KGHSH, CDR2 LQKENI, per germline. As DNA, the CDR3 is TGTGCCAGCTCACCGGGTCGGTGGACAGCACTGAACACCGGGGAGCTGTTTTTT. This codes for CASSPGRWTALNTGELFF.

This chain links TRBV5-4 with TRBJ2-2, with 7 bases lining up with TRBD1. V lost 4 bases to trimming and J lost 4 bases; unmatched junction nucleotides: 7. This CDR3 is built from 15 residues. Germline V lookup: CDR1 SGHNT, CDR2 YYREEE (reference sequence). DNA for the CDR3: TGTGCCAGCAGCCAGCTGACAGGGCCCACCGGGGAGCTGTTTTTT. Encoded protein: CASSQLTGPTGELFF.

This clonotype was seen a handful of times. CDR3 protein: CASSNVAGRAYNEQFF. The DNA for the CDR3 is TGTGCCAGTAGTAACGTGGCGGGGCGAGCCTACAATGAGCAGTTCTTC. The chain uses TRBV19 and TRBJ2-1, with D tentatively TRBD2 (6 bases). The V end lost 4 bases, the J end lost 2 bases, and 15 bases lay between the germline ends. The CDR3 covers 16 residues. Germline assignment: CDR1 LNHDA and CDR2 SQIVND (reference sequence).

This clonotype was seen a few times. The rearrangement uses TRBV6-5 and TRBJ2-5, with a weak D call TRBD2 (5 bases). CDR1 is MNHEY and CDR2 is SVGAGI in the germline V gene. The CDR3 has 14 amino acids. V lost 0 bases and J 5 bases, leaving 10 bases between the germline ends. The CDR3 reads CASSYSRTRETQYF. The CDR3 DNA follows: TGTGCCAGCAGTTACTCGCGGACTCGGGAGACCCAGTACTTC.

The rearrangement joins TRBV7-9 to TRBJ2-7; D is unclear. Trimming cost V 2 bases and J 1 base, with 12 bases left between them. The CDR3 runs 15 residues. Germline V gene data show CDR1 as SEHNR and CDR2 as FQNEAQ (reference sequence). In nucleotides, the CDR3 is TGTGCCAGCAGCTTATCGTTTGGGCTATCCTACGAGCAGTACGTC. Amino acids: CASSLSFGLSYEQYV.

This clonotype has a count of ten or more. V and J are TRBV25-1 and TRBJ2-7; D remains unclear. Germline V gene data show CDR1 as MGHDK and CDR2 as SYGVNS. V lost 4 bases to trimming and J lost 1 base, with 8 bases between them. The CDR3 has 13 amino acids. The CDR3 sequence: CASSGPESYEQYF. The DNA for the CDR3 is TGTGCCAGCAGTGGACCGGAATCCTACGAGCAGTACTTC.